One sample yielded the 6 T cell receptor beta chains listed below, sequenced in a study of T cells after yellow fever vaccination. TCRdb reprocessed the 5' RACE reads via MiXCR and lists one record per CDR3 protein. The table has around 300,000 distinct CDR3 sequences, under 15% seen once. Sequenced here: CD4+ T cells sorted from PBMCs, sampled 45 days after the yellow fever booster vaccination. These receptors came from a man aged 25-45 years who received the YFV17D yellow fever vaccine.

At least ten counts were recorded for this clonotype. The chain links TRBV27 to TRBJ2-5, with 10 nucleotides matching TRBD1. Trimming cost V 6 bases and J 4 bases; bases outside gene matches: 5. CDR3 length: 14 amino acids. Germline-derived CDR1 and CDR2 are MNHEY and SMNVEV (reference sequence). CDR3 protein: CASSADRGLETQYF. CDR3 bases: TGTGCCAGCAGCGCCGACAGGGGGCTAGAGACCCAGTACTTC.

This rearrangement joins TRBV7-2 to TRBJ2-1, with 9 bases lining up with TRBD1. The V segment lost 6 bases and the J segment 1 base; nucleotides outside the gene matches: 4. Per the germline V gene, CDR1 is SGHTA and CDR2 is FQGNSA. The CDR3 has 15 residues. CDR3 DNA sequence: TGTGCCAGCAGAGAAGACAGGGGGTCCTACAATGAGCAGTTCTTC. As protein: CASREDRGSYNEQFF.

The rearrangement uses TRBV12-3 or TRBV12-4 and TRBJ1-2; D not certain. This CDR3 has 12 residues. The germline V and J ends were trimmed by 6 bases and 0 bases, with 5 bases remaining between them. CDR3 residues: CASRAPNYGYTF. In DNA form, the CDR3 reads TGTGCCAGCAGGGCGCCTAACTATGGCTACACCTTC.

The chain recombines TRBV7-2 with TRBJ2-7; 7 nucleotides match TRBD1. V trimming: 7 bases; J trimming: 2 bases; junction bases outside the gene matches: 8. The CDR3 loop spans 14 amino acids. Germline V gene sequence: CDR1 SGHTA, CDR2 FQGNSA. The CDR3: CASMGDRVTYEQYF. CDR3 in DNA: TGTGCCAGCATGGGTGACAGGGTCACCTACGAGCAGTACTTC.

The V and J genes are TRBV20-1 and TRBJ2-2, with a weak D call TRBD2 (7 bases). Germline-derived CDR1 and CDR2 are DFQATT and SNEGSKA (reference sequence). The V end was cut by 6 bases, the J end by 3 bases, with 17 bases between. The CDR3 covers 15 residues. CDR3 DNA: TGCAGTGCGAGGGGGACCGGGAGGCACACCGGGGAGCTGTTTTTT. This translates into CSARGTGRHTGELFF.

This chain joins TRBV5-1 and TRBJ2-7; D call uncertain. V was shortened by 7 bases and J by 5 bases, with 16 bases between the two germline ends. The length of the CDR3 is 13 residues. The germline V gene has CDR1 SGHRS and CDR2 YFSETQ. The CDR3 DNA follows: TGCGCCAGCCGCCCGTTTACGGCGGACGAGCAGTACTTC. Translated, it gives CASRPFTADEQYF.